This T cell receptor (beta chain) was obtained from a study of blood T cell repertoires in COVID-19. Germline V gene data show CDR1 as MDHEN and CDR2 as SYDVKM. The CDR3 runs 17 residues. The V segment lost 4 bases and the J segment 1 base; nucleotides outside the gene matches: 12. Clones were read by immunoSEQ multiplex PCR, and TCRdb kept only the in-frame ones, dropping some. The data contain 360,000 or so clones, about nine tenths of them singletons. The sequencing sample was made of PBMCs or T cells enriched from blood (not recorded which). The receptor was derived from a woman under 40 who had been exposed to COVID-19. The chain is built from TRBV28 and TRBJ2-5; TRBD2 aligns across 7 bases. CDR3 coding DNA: TGTGCCAGCAGTTCCCCCCTGATTGCGGGAGCCCAAGAGACCCAGTACTTC. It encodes CASSSPLIAGAQETQYF.